This TCR beta chain comes out of a study of response to subunit inactivated influenza vaccine. Trimming removed 0 bases at V and 0 bases at J, with 3 bases between. From germline, CDR1 is LGHNA and CDR2 YNFKEQ. The CDR3 length is 15 residues. TCRdb processed the RT-PCR reads anew with MiXCR; each CDR3 protein has one entry. The sample records hundreds of thousands of distinct CDR3 sequences, approximately 11% being singletons. This clonotype was detected ten times or more. Its antigen remains unknown. Study-level points and caveats: Authors suggested that a seasonal influenza vaccination recruits few new T cells each time.

The chain has TRBV4-2 and TRBJ2-6; D is unclear. This specimen consisted of PBMCs from blood, obtained 45 days after vaccination. This clonotype was obtained from a man between 45 and 60 years old who received an inactivated influenza vaccine. This CDR3 is CASSQEGSGANVLTF. For the CDR3, the DNA is TGTGCCAGCAGCCAAGAGGGCTCTGGGGCCAACGTCCTGACTTTC.